Shown below are 18 T cell receptor beta chains from a single sample sequenced in a study of T cells in Graves' hyperthyroidism and ophthalmopathy. The CDR3 regions of TCR beta were amplified from RNA transcripts. First-round RT-PCR targeting the TCR CDR3 was performed with the HTBI primer set. TCRdb recomputed calls from the multiplex PCR reads with MiXCR, one row per CDR3 protein. The table includes 550,000 to 800,000 distinct CDR3 sequences, about a sixth detected once. Specimen: blood. The receptors shown here come from a man between 18 and 35 years old with Graves' hyperthyroidism.

This sequence joins TRBV30 and TRBJ2-3; D not certain. The ends were cut back, 4 bases at V and 0 bases at J, with 8 bases in the middle. Looked up from germline, CDR1 is GTSNPN and CDR2 is SVGIG (reference sequence). The length of the CDR3 is 13 residues. CDR3 amino acids: CAWTLGSTDTQYF. The CDR3 DNA sequence: TGTGCCTGGACTTTGGGTAGCACAGATACGCAGTATTTT.

This clonotype showed up many times. V is TRBV15 and J is TRBJ2-7, with D perhaps matching TRBD1 (6 bases). Trimming removed 0 bases at V and 4 bases at J, with 10 bases between. In germline, CDR1 is LNHNV, CDR2 YYDKDF (reference sequence). The length of the CDR3 is 14 residues. CDR3: CATSRDPTGYEQYF. Here the CDR3 DNA reads TGTGCCACCAGCAGAGACCCGACAGGATACGAGCAGTACTTC.

CDR3 residues: CASSQDITSGFSYEQYF. The DNA for the CDR3 is TGCGCCAGCAGCCAAGATATAACTAGCGGGTTCTCCTACGAGCAGTACTTC. The rearrangement joins TRBV4-3 to TRBJ2-7; 9 bases line up with TRBD2. CDR1 and CDR2 (germline): LGHNA, YSLEER. The junction had 6 bases not matched to a gene; V was cut back by 0 bases and J by 0 bases. The CDR3 has 17 residues.

The rearrangement uses TRBV20-1 and TRBJ2-3, with 9 positions matching TRBD2. CDR3 length: 14 amino acids. The J segment lost 4 bases and the V segment lost 7 bases, leaving 9 bases of the junction unmatched. Per the germline V gene, CDR1 is DFQATT and CDR2 is SNEGSKA (reference sequence). Here the CDR3 reads CSVGSGSSSDTQYF. As DNA, the CDR3 is TGCAGTGTTGGTAGCGGGAGTTCTTCAGATACGCAGTATTTT.

This clonotype has a handful of counts. The chain joins TRBV6-1 to TRBJ2-7; D gene unclear. The ends were cut back, 4 bases at V and 0 bases at J, with 7 bases in the middle. The CDR3 runs 13 residues. Germline V CDR1 and CDR2: MNHNS, SASEGT. CDR3 region: CASSAVSSYEQYF. The CDR3, as DNA: TGTGCCAGCAGTGCAGTTAGCTCCTACGAGCAGTACTTC.

This clonotype has a handful of counts. The rearrangement joins TRBV20-1 to TRBJ2-7, with 9 bases matching TRBD2. Looked up from germline, CDR1 is DFQATT and CDR2 is SNEGSKA (reference sequence). The CDR3 has 16 residues. V was clipped by 5 bases and J by 3 bases; unmatched bases: 14. The CDR3 is CSAGGWREGQSYEQYF. The DNA for the CDR3 is TGCAGTGCTGGGGGCTGGCGGGAGGGCCAGAGCTACGAGCAGTACTTC.

Concerning this clonotype itself: With a much larger clone just one base away, this may be a read error. The chain employs TRBV12-3 or TRBV12-4 and TRBJ2-3, with 9 bases that match TRBD2. CDR3 length equals 15 residues. V shed 7 bases and J 1 base; nucleotides not matched to a gene: 6. The CDR3 nucleotides are TGTGCCAGCAAGGACCGACTAGCGGGCACAGATACGCAGTATTTT. This sequence encodes CASKDRLAGTDTQYF.

This clonotype has only a few counts. The chain has TRBV5-1 and TRBJ2-2; 11 bases map to TRBD2. CDR1 and CDR2 from the germline V gene are SGHRS and YFSETQ. V trimming: 7 bases; J trimming: 1 base; junction bases outside the gene matches: 6. This CDR3 comprises 16 residues. The CDR3: CASEELAGGNTGELFF. The CDR3 DNA sequence: TGCGCCAGCGAGGAGCTAGCGGGAGGGAACACCGGGGAGCTGTTTTTT.

CDR3 sequence (DNA): TGTGCCAGCAGCTCTCAGGGGCGGGATACTGAAGCTTTCTTT. Amino acid sequence: CASSSQGRDTEAFF. This chain links TRBV7-9 with TRBJ1-1, with a tentative D call TRBD1 (6 bases). With 4 bases removed from V and 5 bases from J, the gap between germline ends came to 14 bases. This CDR3 spans 14 amino acids. Germline V CDR1 and CDR2: SEHNR, FQNEAQ (reference sequence).

This clonotype was seen at least ten times. This rearrangement joins TRBV28 to TRBJ1-5; weak D call: TRBD1 (5 bases). The CDR3 is made up of 15 amino acids. V was pared by 6 bases and J by 4 bases, with 16 bases between. Germline V gene data show CDR1 as MDHEN and CDR2 as SYDVKM. The CDR3 here is CASRLGGGSNQPQHF. DNA of the CDR3: TGTGCCAGCAGGTTAGGCGGGGGATCGAATCAGCCCCAGCATTTT.

The rearrangement uses TRBV28 and TRBJ2-7; TRBD1 aligns across 7 bases. Germline trimming cut 6 bases from V and 9 bases from J; bases unmatched to any gene: 11. Germline-derived CDR1 and CDR2 are MDHEN and SYDVKM. The CDR3 is 13 amino acids. CDR3 residues: CASSYDRARGQYF. The CDR3 DNA is TGTGCCAGCAGCTACGACAGGGCACGGGGGCAGTACTTC.

Remarks on this clonotype: This probably arose from a read error, given a far larger clone one base away. The CDR3 loop reads CTSSLRREETQYF. The CDR3 DNA is TGTACCAGCAGCTTAAGGAGAGAAGAGACCCAGTACTTC. This chain joins TRBV11-3 and TRBJ2-5; D is unresolved. CDR1 and CDR2 (germline): SGHNT, YENEEA. This CDR3 is 13 amino acids long.

The chain recombines TRBV15 with TRBJ2-2, with 12 bases fitting TRBD2. Trimming cost V 0 bases and J 6 bases; bases outside gene matches: 5. CDR1 is LNHNV and CDR2 is YYDKDF in the germline V gene (reference sequence). There are 17 residues in the CDR3. The CDR3 here is CATSRDLRLAGAGELFF. For the CDR3, the DNA is TGTGCCACCAGCAGAGATCTAAGACTAGCGGGAGCCGGGGAGCTGTTTTTT.

This clonotype was found a few times. CDR3 coding DNA: TGTGCCAGCTCACCAAGAGAGGCGGTGCAGCCCCAGCATTTT. This sequence encodes CASSPREAVQPQHF. The V call is TRBV18, the J call TRBJ1-5, with D unresolved. V lost 2 bases to trimming and J lost 7 bases, with 12 bases between them. This CDR3 region has 14 residues. The germline V gene has CDR1 KGHSH and CDR2 LQKENI.

This clonotype was recorded a few times. The gene calls are TRBV7-9 and TRBJ2-7; no clear D. This CDR3 spans 17 amino acids. Germline V gene lookup returns CDR1 SEHNR and CDR2 FQNEAQ (reference sequence). V was clipped by 0 bases and J by 4 bases, with 19 bases between them. The CDR3 is CASSLAWAGQASYEQYF. In nucleotides, the CDR3 is TGTGCCAGCAGCTTAGCATGGGCAGGTCAGGCTTCTTACGAGCAGTACTTC.

The table lists this clonotype with many counts. This chain links TRBV28 with TRBJ2-7, with TRBD2 identical over 10 bases. The CDR3 contains 19 residues. Germline V gene data show CDR1 as MDHEN and CDR2 as SYDVKM. After removal of 5 bases from V and 1 base from J, the junction contained 17 bases not matched to a gene. The CDR3 sequence is CASSPLWNPSGGFSYEQYF. CDR3 nucleotides: TGTGCCAGCAGTCCCTTGTGGAACCCTAGCGGGGGTTTTTCCTACGAGCAGTACTTC.

The V call is TRBV12-3 or TRBV12-4, the J call TRBJ1-1; 11 bases are shared with TRBD1. Trimming cost V 6 bases and J 0 bases; bases outside gene matches: 3. The CDR3 contains 15 residues. The CDR3 loop reads CASSGQGAMNTEAFF. In nucleotides, the CDR3 is TGTGCCAGCAGCGGACAGGGGGCGATGAACACTGAAGCTTTCTTT.

This clonotype was detected only a few times. The rearrangement joins TRBV30 to TRBJ1-2, with D uncertain. V gave up 8 bases and J gave up 6 bases, with 13 bases separating them. In germline, CDR1 is GTSNPN, CDR2 SVGIG (reference sequence). This CDR3 has 11 residues. The CDR3 DNA follows: TGTGCCGCCAAGACAAATGATGGCTACACCTTC. This translates into CAAKTNDGYTF. The variable domain in full, completed from reference TRBV30 and TRBJ1-2, reads SQTIHQWPATLVQPVGSPLSLECTVEGTSNPNLYWYRQAAGRGLQLLFYSVGIGQISSEVPQNLSASRPQDRQFILSSKKLLLSDSGFYLCAAKTNDGYTFGSGTRLTVV.